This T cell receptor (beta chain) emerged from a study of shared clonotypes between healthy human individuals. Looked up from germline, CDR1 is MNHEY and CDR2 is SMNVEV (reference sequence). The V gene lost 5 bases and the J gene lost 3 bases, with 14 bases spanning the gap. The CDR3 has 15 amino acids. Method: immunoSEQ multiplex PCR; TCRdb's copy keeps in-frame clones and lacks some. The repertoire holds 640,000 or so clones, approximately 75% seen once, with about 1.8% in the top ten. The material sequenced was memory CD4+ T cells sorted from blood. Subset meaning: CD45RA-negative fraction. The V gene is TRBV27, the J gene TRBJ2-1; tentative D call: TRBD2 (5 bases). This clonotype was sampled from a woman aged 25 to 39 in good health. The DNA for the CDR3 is TGTGCCAGCAGTACGGACTGGTCCCGCTACAATGAGCAGTTCTTC. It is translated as CASSTDWSRYNEQFF.